The TCR beta chain described here comes from a study of blood T cell repertoires in COVID-19 (dated by TCRdb to the early 2020s). For the wider study: Collaborator samples came from the United States, Italy and Spain and covered acute and convalescent phases of COVID-19. The material from the prospective study consisted of cDNA or gDNA derived from T cells, B-cell-depleted T cells, or PBMCs. Deeply sampled blood TCRbeta repertoires from subjects exposed to, actively infected with, or recovered from COVID-19 were included in the dataset. The repertoires were released in a freely available public database meant as a resource for research on the immune response to SARS-CoV-2. The samples were drawn from the first 160 participants of the ongoing ImmuneRACE study and from over 950 subjects provided by 6 global collaborators. Sample metadata almost always included a de-identified subject ID, COVID-19 status, age in years and sex. Where HLA class I and class II types were available, the types were taken from metadata supplied by the sample provider, not from assay-based typing. The investigation overall reported the following: Clinical and demographic metadata were provided uncurated, with the amount varying by source and participant.

TCRbeta CDR3 regions were amplified from genomic DNA using the immunoSEQ Assay, a bias-controlled multiplex PCR. In the original analysis: The number of nucleated cells in each sample was estimated by amplification of reference gene primers within the assay. To quantify the absolute abundance of each unique TCRbeta CDR3 rearrangement, sequence reads were collapsed and filtered. Productive Simpson clonality was computed per sample as the square root of Simpson's diversity index over productive rearrangements. This is the immuneACCESS table as TCRdb keeps it, with only in-frame sequences that have V and J called. A part of the clones is gone; compared with another copy, unresolved V genes explain less than half, and the rest is unexplained. Clone size and V and J calls were adopted from that table, with D and trimming inferred from the DNA. The sample has about 160,000 clones on record, about four fifths of them singletons. The top ten clonotypes cover about 3.7% of the sample.

Participants in the prospective study were aged roughly 18 to 95 years, lived in under 30 United States geographic areas, and enrolled through a virtual design. To assign participants to cohorts, the prospective study relied on clinical history that participants themselves reported in a screening survey and a study questionnaire. For ImmuneRACE Cohort 3, a participant was defined as recovered based on two consecutive negative NP/OP PCR tests, clearance by a healthcare professional, or resolution of symptoms. Mobile phlebotomists in the prospective study collected whole blood, serum and a nasopharyngeal or oropharyngeal swab from every participant. Prospective study participants could optionally give additional blood draws and questionnaires over a roughly 2-month period. Prospective study blood samples were shipped either frozen or at room temperature before DNA extraction. In the germline V gene (reference sequence), CDR1 corresponds to SGHKS and CDR2 to YYEKEE. Spanning cysteine to phenylalanine, the CDR3 consists of 16 amino acids. Solely the CDR3 DNA is kept, with 48 bases framed from the first base. Clipping removes 3 bases from V and 0 bases from J, with 6 as the unmatched junction base count.

On this clone: Its antigen target is currently unknown. Per-base quality was not reported, and no clone a single base away is much larger than it.

Sequenced sample: PBMCs or T cells enriched from blood (not recorded which). The clonotype comes from a woman between 55 and 75 years old who had recovered from COVID-19. The chain employs TRBV5-5 and TRBJ2-7; 10 bases in between match TRBD1. CDR3 loop: CASSWMTGGISYEQYF. The DNA sequence reads TGTGCCAGCAGCTGGATGACAGGGGGCATCTCCTACGAGCAGTACTTC.